Described below is a single TCR beta chain sequence and its context. Its antigen is not identified. The entry originates in a study of cytomegalovirus exposure and HLA in healthy donors. Findings and limits, study-wide: Analysis performed later showed TCR beta chains linked to HLA being more clonally expanded than equally common others. TCR beta V segments were, for the most part, productive about 87% or about 30% of the time in an earlier analysis. Overall, roughly 160 TCR beta chains were annotated as cytomegalovirus-associated.

The primer mix had 60 Vbeta and 13 Jbeta primers. Here immunoSEQ multiplex PCR was the method, and the copy in TCRdb shows in-frame clones only, minus some. This sample has approximately 100,000 clones, with 70% to 85% found just once. CDR3 length: 16 amino acids. Germline-derived CDR1 and CDR2 are MDHEN and SYDVKM. All the people who gave samples were healthy bone marrow donors. Sequencing input: PBMCs. The clonotype was recovered from a boy younger than 18 in good health and CMV-seronegative. The chain uses TRBV28 and TRBJ2-5; 8 nucleotides match TRBD1. The J call is in doubt because the DNA end fits TRBJ2-7 better. CDR3 in DNA: TGTGCCAGCAGTTTCTCCAGACAGGGGTCCCCTTACGAGCAGTACTTC. This gives the protein CASSFSRQGSPYEQYF.